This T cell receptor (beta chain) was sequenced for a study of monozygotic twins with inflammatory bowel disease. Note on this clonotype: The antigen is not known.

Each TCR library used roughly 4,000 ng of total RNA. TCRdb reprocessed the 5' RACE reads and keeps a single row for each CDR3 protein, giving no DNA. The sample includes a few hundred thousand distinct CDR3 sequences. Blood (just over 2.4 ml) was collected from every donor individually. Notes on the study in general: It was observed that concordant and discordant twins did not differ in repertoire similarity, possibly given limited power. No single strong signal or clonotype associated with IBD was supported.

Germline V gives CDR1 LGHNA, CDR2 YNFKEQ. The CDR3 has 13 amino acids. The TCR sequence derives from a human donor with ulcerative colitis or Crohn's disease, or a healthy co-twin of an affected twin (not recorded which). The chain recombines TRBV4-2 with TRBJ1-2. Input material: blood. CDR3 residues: CASSQGRGYGYTF.